A selection of T cell receptor beta chains follows, all from one sample in a study of Graves' ophthalmopathy and Graves' hyperthyroidism. One entry per CDR3 protein, called by TCRdb with MiXCR from the multiplex PCR reads. The sample yields about 480,000 distinct CDR3 sequences, about 15% seen once. Sequencing was done on a sample of blood. The receptors stem from a woman aged 25-40 years with Graves' ophthalmopathy. Each CDR3 is given with its conserved first and last residue. D genes are given only for firm matches. Only part of the rows carry a size: once, few, many, or a class if the clone is expanded.

size,V,J,D,DNA,CDR3
NA,TRBV28,TRBJ1-1,NA,TGTGCCAGCAGTTTTCGTGTGGGCGAAGCTTTCTTT,CASSFRVGEAFF
few,TRBV6-1,TRBJ1-5,NA,TGTGCCAGCAGTGAGGGGCCATATAGCAATCAGCCCCAGCATTTT,CASSEGPYSNQPQHF
many,TRBV7-3,TRBJ2-7,NA,TGTGCCAGCAGCCCCCAGGGGGGGGAAACCTACGAGCAGTACTTC,CASSPQGGETYEQYF
many,TRBV19,TRBJ2-7,NA,TGTGCCAGTCGAGAGGGCAGCCGCCCCGCCGAGCAGTACTTC,CASREGSRPAEQYF
many,TRBV27,TRBJ1-5,TRBD1,TGTGCCAGCAGGACAGGGGCCAGCAATCAGCCCCAGCATTTT,CASRTGASNQPQHF
many,TRBV6-6,TRBJ1-1,TRBD1,TGTGCCAGCAGATATCAGGGGGTAACTGAAGCTTTCTTT,CASRYQGVTEAFF
many,TRBV20-1,TRBJ2-4,TRBD2,TGCAGTGCTCAACGACTAGCGGGAGTGAAAAACATTCAGTACTTC,CSAQRLAGVKNIQYF
many,TRBV14,TRBJ1-6,NA,TGTGCCAGCAGCCGCTTATCGGGTTCACCCCTCCACTTT,CASSRLSGSPLHF
many,TRBV28,TRBJ1-5,NA,TGTGCCATTAGCGACCTGCGCCCGGGGGTTGATCAGCCCCAGCATTTT,CAISDLRPGVDQPQHF
many,TRBV30,TRBJ1-1,NA,TGTGCCTGGACCACCGGCCCTCTCGAAGCTTTCTTT,CAWTTGPLEAFF
NA,TRBV3-1,TRBJ1-1,NA,TGTGCCAGCGCGATTGGGAACACTGAAGCTTTCTTT,CASAIGNTEAFF